This TCR beta chain was observed in a study of Ad26.COV2.S vaccination and SARS-CoV-2 variants. Sequencing was performed with immunoSEQ multiplex PCR; in TCRdb, only in-frame clones are kept and a portion is missing. Among 350,000 to 450,000 clones listed, approximately 89% were seen once. The CDR3 runs to 13 residues. Germline assignment: CDR1 SGHTA and CDR2 FQGTGA. Trimming removed 5 bases at V and 3 bases at J, with 10 bases between. The treatment is: some 20 received Ad26.COV2.S at low or high dose, single or two shots; 5 received placebo; per-sample allocation not given. Repertoires come from day 63 after the first vaccine or placebo injection.

The chain is built from TRBV7-3 and TRBJ1-1; no firm D call. Source: peripheral blood, taken in a trial of Ad26.COV2.S vaccine versus placebo. This clonotype was sampled from a person between 18 and 59 years old who received the Ad26.COV2.S COVID-19 vaccine or a placebo. The CDR3 is CASSLGPDTEAFF. The DNA of the CDR3 is TGTGCCAGCAGCCTAGGACCCGACACTGAAGCTTTCTTT.